This T cell receptor beta chain was identified during a study of T and B cells in COVID-19 patients. Study context: Peripheral blood came from COVID-19 patients with active infection or after recovery.

This clonotype showed up many times. Its antigen is not known. Study observations and caveats: Patients with COVID-19 reportedly showed strongly skewed T cell receptor beta variable and joining gene usage. Clonality of TRB repertoires was high in active COVID-19; recovery brought above-healthy diversity and richness.

Multiplex PCR with BIOMED2 TRB-A/B primer pools amplified TRB rearrangements. One entry per CDR3 protein results from TCRdb running MiXCR on the multiplex PCR reads. The sample holds about 13,000 distinct CDR3 sequences, approximately 24% seen once. From blood, about 240-500 ng of genomic DNA served as TRB template. The sequence was obtained from a human donor who had recovered from COVID-19. Sequencing was performed on blood.

CDR3 sequence: CASSYRDRGTGTEAFF. DNA for the CDR3: TGTGCCAGCAGTTACAGGGACAGAGGCACGGGCACTGAAGCTTTCTTT. The gene calls are TRBV6-5 and TRBJ1-1; 7 bases match TRBD1. The length of the CDR3 is 16 residues. J lost 4 bases, V lost 2 bases, and 10 bases had no gene match. Germline assignment: CDR1 MNHEY and CDR2 SVGAGI.